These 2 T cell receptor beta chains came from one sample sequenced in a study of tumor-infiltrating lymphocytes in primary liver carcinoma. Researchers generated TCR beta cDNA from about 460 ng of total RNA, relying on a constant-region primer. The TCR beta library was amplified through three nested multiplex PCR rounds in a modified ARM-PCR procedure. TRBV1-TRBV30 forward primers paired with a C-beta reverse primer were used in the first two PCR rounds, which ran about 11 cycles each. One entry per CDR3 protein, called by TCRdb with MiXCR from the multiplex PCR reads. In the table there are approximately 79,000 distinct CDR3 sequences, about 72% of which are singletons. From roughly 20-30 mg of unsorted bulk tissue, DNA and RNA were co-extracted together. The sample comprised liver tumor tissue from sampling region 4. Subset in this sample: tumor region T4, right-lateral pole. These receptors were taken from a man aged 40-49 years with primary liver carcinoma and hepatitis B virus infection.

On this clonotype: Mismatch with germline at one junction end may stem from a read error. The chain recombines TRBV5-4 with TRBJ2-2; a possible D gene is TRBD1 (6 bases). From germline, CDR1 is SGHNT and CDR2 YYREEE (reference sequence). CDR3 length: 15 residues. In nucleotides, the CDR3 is TGTGCCAGTAGTGTAAAGCAGGGGAACACCGGGGAGATGTTTTTT. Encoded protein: CASSVKQGNTGEMFF.

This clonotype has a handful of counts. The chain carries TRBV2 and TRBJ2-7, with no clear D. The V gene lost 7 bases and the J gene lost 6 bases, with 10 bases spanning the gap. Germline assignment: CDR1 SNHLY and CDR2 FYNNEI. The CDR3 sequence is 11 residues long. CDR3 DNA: TGTGCCAGCACCCAGGTTTTCGAGCAGTACTTC. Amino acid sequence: CASTQVFEQYF.